A single sample is the source of the 10 T cell receptor beta chains below, sequenced in a study of cytomegalovirus exposure and HLA in healthy donors. The PCR employed 60 Vbeta primers together with 13 Jbeta primers. The method was immunoSEQ multiplex PCR; TCRdb's version includes in-frame clones alone and lacks a portion of them. The sample holds 150,000 to 200,000 clones; about 12% are singletons and the top ten take less than 8.5%. The sample comprised PBMCs. Receptor source: a man aged 50-59 years in good health and CMV-seropositive.

The chain links TRBV7-2 to TRBJ2-7; D ambiguous. The CDR3 spans 14 residues. Germline CDR1 and CDR2: SGHTA and FQGNSA. V dropped 2 bases and J dropped 3 bases, with 11 bases sitting between them. The CDR3 region has the DNA TGTGCCAGCAGCTTAAGAGCTTCCCTCTACGAGCAGTACTTC. Encoded protein: CASSLRASLYEQYF.

Only a few counts were recorded for this clone. V is TRBV6-6 and J is TRBJ1-2; no reliable D call. Per the germline V gene, CDR1 is MNHNY and CDR2 is SVGAGI (reference sequence). V lost 7 bases, J lost 7 bases, and 13 bases lay in between. This CDR3 is 12 amino acids long. For the CDR3, the DNA is TGTGCCAGCACGGCCGGGCGGGTTGGCTACACCTTC. Protein product: CASTAGRVGYTF.

The chain employs TRBV5-1 and TRBJ2-5, with 9 bases lining up with TRBD1. This CDR3 region has 14 residues. Trimming cost V 4 bases and J 3 bases; bases outside gene matches: 4. Germline V gene sequence: CDR1 SGHRS, CDR2 YFSETQ. The CDR3 sequence: CASSITGGEETQYF. Written as DNA, the CDR3 is TGCGCCAGCAGCATAACAGGGGGCGAAGAGACCCAGTACTTC. Full variable domain (remainder filled in from reference TRBV5-1 and TRBJ2-5): KAGVTQTPRYLIKTRGQQVTLSCSPISGHRSVSWYQQTPGQGLQFLFEYFSETQRNKGNFPGRFSGRQFSNSRSEMNVSTLELGDSALYLCASSITGGEETQYFGPGTRLLVL.

The V call is TRBV9, the J call TRBJ2-2; 7 nucleotides align to TRBD1. CDR3 length equals 14 residues. V was pared by 5 bases and J by 3 bases, with 4 bases of the junction left unmatched. Germline V CDR1 and CDR2: SGDLS, YYNGEE. The CDR3: CASRMGQHTGELFF. The DNA of the CDR3 is TGTGCCAGCAGGATGGGACAGCACACCGGGGAGCTGTTTTTT.

This clone turned up a few times. This chain connects TRBV11-2 to TRBJ2-3, with TRBD2 matching over 10 bases. CDR3 length: 18 residues. V trimming: 5 bases; J trimming: 2 bases; junction bases outside the gene matches: 13. CDR1 is SGHAT, CDR2 FQNNGV, per germline. The CDR3 loop is CASSGVASGGPPTDTQYF. The CDR3 region has the DNA TGTGCCAGCAGCGGAGTGGCTAGCGGGGGCCCTCCCACAGATACGCAGTATTTT.

This clone was picked up a small number of times. The chain joins TRBV2 to TRBJ1-4; 8 positions agree with TRBD1. Trimming took 6 bases from V and 3 from J; bases not matched to a gene: 6. The germline CDR1 and CDR2 sequences are SNHLY and FYNNEI. The CDR3 is made up of 15 amino acids. CDR3 amino acids: CASRAQGAANEKLFF. The CDR3 coding sequence is TGTGCCAGCAGAGCCCAGGGGGCGGCTAATGAAAAACTGTTTTTT. The full variable domain, in which reference TRBV2 and TRBJ1-4 provide the parts outside the CDR3, is EPEVTQTPSHQVTQMGQEVILRCVPISNHLYFYWYRQILGQKVEFLVSFYNNEISEKSEIFDDQFSVERPDGSNFTLKIRSTKLEDSAMYFCASRAQGAANEKLFFGSGTQLSVL.

The rearrangement joins TRBV7-3 to TRBJ2-1; 11 bases are shared with TRBD2. This CDR3 is built from 16 residues. Germline CDR1 is SGHTA and CDR2 is FQGTGA. V dropped 5 bases and J dropped 0; count of bases not matched to a gene: 3. The CDR3 sequence is CASSPSGGSSYNEQFF. Written as DNA, the CDR3 is TGTGCCAGCAGCCCTAGCGGGGGGAGCTCCTACAATGAGCAGTTCTTC.

A few counts support this clone. The chain carries TRBV4-3 and TRBJ2-1; 14 bases are a match to TRBD2. Germline values: CDR1 LGHNA, CDR2 YSLEER. The V segment lost 3 bases and the J segment 5 bases; nucleotides outside the gene matches: 0. The CDR3 length is 15 residues. CDR3 DNA sequence: TGCGCCAGCAGCCAGACTAGCGGGGGGGACAATGAGCAGTTCTTC. Amino acids: CASSQTSGGDNEQFF.

This chain's CDR3 is CASRAGNAGNTIYF. CDR3 in DNA: TGTGCCAGCAGAGCAGGGAATGCTGGAAACACCATATATTTT. This chain connects TRBV2 to TRBJ1-3; D is perhaps TRBD1 (5 bases). The CDR3 extends over 14 amino acids. Per the germline V gene, CDR1 is SNHLY and CDR2 is FYNNEI. V was cut by 6 bases and J by 2 bases, with 11 bases left in between.

The J gene is TRBJ2-7, the V gene TRBV11-3, with D possibly matching TRBD2 (6 bases). This CDR3 comprises 13 residues. V gave up 4 bases and J gave up 2 bases, with 9 bases separating them. Germline-derived CDR1 and CDR2 are SGHNT and YENEEA. In nucleotides, the CDR3 is TGTGCCAGCAGCTGGGCGGGACCCTACGAGCAGTACGTC. Residues: CASSWAGPYEQYV.